This T cell receptor beta chain was captured in a study of patients and donors after allogeneic stem cell transplantation. Each CDR3 protein is one row after TCRdb ran MiXCR on the RT-PCR reads. The sample includes 150,000 to 200,000 distinct CDR3 sequences, about 30% of them seen just once. V was trimmed by 3 bases and J by 6 bases, leaving 9 bases between them. CDR1 and CDR2 (germline): DFQATT, SNEGSKA (reference sequence). The CDR3 sequence is 13 residues long. At least ten counts were recorded for this clonotype. The TCR originated in a human donor who was either an allogeneic HSCT recipient or a stem cell or donor lymphocyte infusion donor (not recorded which). It is not recorded whose cells these are; they may come from a transplant donor. The sample comprised blood, either unsorted or a sorted T cell fraction (not recorded which). V usage is TRBV20-1 and J usage is TRBJ1-6; D call uncertain. This CDR3 is CSASQTSNSPLHF. DNA for the CDR3: TGCAGTGCTAGTCAAACCAGTAATTCACCCCTCCACTTT.